Listed below are T cell receptor beta chains from one sample, sequenced in a study of T cells in localized non-small cell lung cancer. Data came from immunoSEQ multiplex PCR; TCRdb stores just in-frame clones and leaves some out. This sample has fewer than 20,000 clones; approximately 91% occur once, and the top ten carry 8.4%. Sequenced material: peripheral blood, taken before any cancer treatment. Every receptor here comes from a man aged 35 to 70 with stage I lung adenocarcinoma. Each CDR3 is given with its conserved first and last residue. The D gene is left open where the match is weak. The size entry is marked missing in some rows and otherwise reads once, few, many or a size class.

abundance	v_gene	len	j_gene	d_gene	CDR3nt	CDR3aa
-	TRBV27	13	TRBJ1-2	-	TGTGCCAGCAGTTTAAACAGACTCTATGGCTACACCTTC	CASSLNRLYGYTF
-	TRBV18	16	TRBJ1-1	-	TGTGCCAGCTCACTAACGGCCCAGAAAACGGGGACTGAAGCTTTCTTT	CASSLTAQKTGTEAFF
-	TRBV7-9	13	TRBJ2-1	TRBD2	TGTGCCAGCACACTAGCGGGAGTCGGTGAGCAGTTCTTC	CASTLAGVGEQFF
-	TRBV19	15	TRBJ1-5	-	TGTGCCAGTAGTGAGGGCAGGGCGAGCAATCAGCCCCAGCATTTT	CASSEGRASNQPQHF
-	TRBV7-7	14	TRBJ1-1	-	TGTGCCAGCAGCCCCGGGGTTGGGAGCACTGAAGCTTTCTTT	CASSPGVGSTEAFF
-	TRBV29-1	14	TRBJ1-5	-	TGCAGCGTCTCTCAAGGGGGAAACAATCAGCCCCAGCATTTT	CSVSQGGNNQPQHF
-	TRBV14	17	TRBJ2-3	-	TGTGCCAGCAGCCAAGACGTACGTGCGGTACTCACAGATACGCAGTATTTT	CASSQDVRAVLTDTQYF
-	TRBV27	15	TRBJ2-1	-	TGTGCCAGCAGTTCCCTGGTTGGGGTGAATGATGAGCAGTTCTTC	CASSSLVGVNDEQFF
-	TRBV7-8	16	TRBJ2-1	-	TGTGCCAGCAGCTTATTTGCCAGCGGTGGTTACAATGAGCAGTTCTTC	CASSLFASGGYNEQFF
once	TRBV5-4	13	TRBJ1-2	-	TGTGCCAGCAGCTCCAACAGGGAAAATGGCTACACCTTC	CASSSNRENGYTF
-	TRBV15	13	TRBJ2-2	-	TGTGCCACCAGCAGAGAGGACACCGGGGAGCTGTTTTTT	CATSREDTGELFF
-	TRBV5-1	12	TRBJ2-7	-	TGCGCCAGCAGCGTAAGGGGGGACGAGCAGTACTTC	CASSVRGDEQYF
-	TRBV6-6	15	TRBJ1-6	TRBD1	TGTGCCAGCAGCAAGGACAGGGGTTTTAATTCACCCCTCCACTTT	CASSKDRGFNSPLHF
-	TRBV5-1	15	TRBJ1-5	TRBD1	TGCGCCAGCAGCCCAGGGGGTGGCCTGGATCAGCCCCAGCATTTT	CASSPGGGLDQPQHF
-	TRBV27	15	TRBJ2-7	TRBD1	TGTGCCAGCAGACAGAACCGGGACAGCTCCTACGAGCAGTACTTC	CASRQNRDSSYEQYF
-	TRBV7-2	18	TRBJ1-1	-	TGTGCCAGCAGCTTAGGAGCTAACAGAGTTAGAACAAACACTGAAGCTTTCTTT	CASSLGANRVRTNTEAFF
few	TRBV27	14	TRBJ2-7	TRBD1	TGTGCCAGCAGTAAGGACAGGGGGCAACACGAGCAGTACTTC	CASSKDRGQHEQYF
-	TRBV29-1	13	TRBJ2-7	-	TGCAGCGCCGGAGCAGGGGCCGCCTACGAGCAGTACTTC	CSAGAGAAYEQYF
-	TRBV21-1	11	TRBJ2-7	-	TGTGCCAGCCCGGTTGGGGGCGAGCAGTACTTC	CASPVGGEQYF
once	TRBV29-1	14	TRBJ2-2	TRBD1	TGCAGCGCTCTCGCCGGGACAGGGGCCGGGGAGCTGTTTTTT	CSALAGTGAGELFF
-	TRBV27	11	TRBJ1-5	-	TGTGCCAGCGGGAGCAATCAGCCCCAGCATTTT	CASGSNQPQHF
-	TRBV28	12	TRBJ1-1	-	TGTGCCAGCACCCCGTCGGTGGGTACTGCTTTCTTT	CASTPSVGTAFF
-	TRBV11-2	15	TRBJ2-3	-	TGTGCCAGCAACCGGGGACCTTATAGCACAGATACGCAGTATTTT	CASNRGPYSTDTQYF
-	TRBV6-1	14	TRBJ1-3	-	TGTGCCAGCAGATCAGGGTTATTGTACGACACCATATATTTT	CASRSGLLYDTIYF
-	TRBV18	13	TRBJ1-1	-	TGTGCCAGCTCACCACCGAGTCTCACTGAAGCTTTCTTT	CASSPPSLTEAFF
-	TRBV18	11	TRBJ1-2	-	TGTGCCAGCTCACCTCAGAATGGCTACACCTTC	CASSPQNGYTF
-	TRBV6-1	15	TRBJ2-3	TRBD1	TGTGCCAGCAGGCCCCGGGACAGGGGCGTGCATACGCAGTATTTT	CASRPRDRGVHTQYF
-	TRBV6-6	12	TRBJ1-5	-	TGTGCCAGCAACCAAGGAGATCAGCCCCAGCATTTT	CASNQGDQPQHF
-	TRBV5-6	14	TRBJ1-1	-	TGTGCCAGCGAGAGCATGGACGGGGTGGATGGAGCTTTCTTT	CASESMDGVDGAFF
-	TRBV29-1	15	TRBJ2-1	-	TGCAGCGTTGTTCCAGTTAGAAGTGGCTACAATGAGCAGTTCTTC	CSVVPVRSGYNEQFF
-	TRBV10-2	14	TRBJ1-1	TRBD1	TGCGCCAGCAGTGGGGCAGGGGGTTACACTGAAGCTTTCTTT	CASSGAGGYTEAFF
-	TRBV5-8	14	TRBJ2-3	-	TGTGCCAGCAGCCGCGGACCCTACCCAGATACGCAGTATTTT	CASSRGPYPDTQYF
-	TRBV2	13	TRBJ2-3	-	TGTGCCAGCTGGACTCCTCGCACAGATACGCAGTATTTT	CASWTPRTDTQYF
-	TRBV7-6	15	TRBJ2-3	-	TGTGCCAGCACTAGCTCAGGGGGGGGAATTGATACGCAGTATTTT	CASTSSGGGIDTQYF
-	TRBV4-1	12	TRBJ1-6	-	TGCGCCAGCAGCCAGGCTAAATCACCCCTCCACTTT	CASSQAKSPLHF
-	TRBV14	12	TRBJ1-1	-	TGTGCCAGCAGCCGAAACAGGATTGAAGCTTTCTTT	CASSRNRIEAFF
-	TRBV18	15	TRBJ2-2	-	TGTGCCAGCTCACCCGACCGGGGGTACACCGGGGAGCTGTTTTTT	CASSPDRGYTGELFF
-	TRBV7-6	14	TRBJ1-2	TRBD1	TGTGCCAGCAGCTCCCCGGGACAGGGCTATGGCTACACCTTC	CASSSPGQGYGYTF
-	TRBV2	10	TRBJ2-7	-	TGTGCCAGCAGCTCTATAGAGCAGTACTTC	CASSSIEQYF
-	TRBV6-5	15	TRBJ2-7	TRBD2	TGTGCCAGCAGCCTGACTAGCGGGGAAAACTACGAGCAGTACTTC	CASSLTSGENYEQYF
-	TRBV5-4	16	TRBJ2-2	TRBD2	TGTGCCAGCAGCTTGGTAGCGGGAGTCTTTAACGGGGAGCTGTTTTTT	CASSLVAGVFNGELFF
-	TRBV11-2	14	TRBJ1-4	-	TGTGCCAGCAGCCAGGACAGATATAATGAAAAACTGTTTTTT	CASSQDRYNEKLFF